The entry below describes one TCR beta chain. The sample belongs to a study of memory CD4+ T cells and cytomegalovirus serostatus. Single viable CD3+CD4+CD8-CD45RO+ cells were sorted as the memory CD4+ T cells. Sequencing used immunoSEQ multiplex PCR; TCRdb keeps in-frame clones, though not all of them. The data show some 60,000 clones, about 81% seen once. The CDR3 has 14 residues. Trimming took 4 bases from V and 4 from J; bases not matched to a gene: 7. The germline V gene has CDR1 SGHNT and CDR2 YYREEE (reference sequence). This sequence originates from an adult in good health and CMV-seronegative. The J gene is TRBJ2-5, the V gene TRBV5-4; 7 bases map to TRBD1. The sample taken for sequencing was memory CD4+ T cells from blood. DNA of the CDR3: TGTGCCAGCAGCCTTAGACAGGGCGGAGAGACCCAGTACTTC. Protein sequence: CASSLRQGGETQYF.